The source of this T cell receptor beta chain is a study of T cells after yellow fever vaccination. MiXCR, applied by TCRdb to the 5' RACE reads, yields one record per CDR3 protein. The sample yields approximately 330,000 distinct CDR3 sequences, about 12% seen once. The receptor was isolated from a man between 18 and 35 years old who received the YFV17D yellow fever vaccine. The starting material was CD4+ T cells sorted from PBMCs, obtained 15 days after the yellow fever booster vaccination.

The CDR3 DNA follows: TGTGCCAGCAGCTTAACCCCTGTTTCACCCCTCCACTTT. It translates to CASSLTPVSPLHF. The gene calls are TRBV7-9 and TRBJ1-6, with D unclear. Germline V gene data show CDR1 as SEHNR and CDR2 as FQNEAQ (reference sequence). V lost 2 bases to trimming and J lost 9 bases, with 8 bases between them. The CDR3 totals 13 residues.